The T cell receptor beta chain described here comes from a study of T cell clonality in common variable immunodeficiency. Some clones are missing from TCRdb's copy, which holds only in-frame ones; the method was immunoSEQ multiplex PCR. The repertoire has about 52,000 clones, none seen only once; the ten largest take just over 2%. Trimming at V came to 5 bases and at J to 1 base, leaving 9 bases not matched to a gene. The CDR3 length is 17 residues. Germline CDR1 is SGHTA and CDR2 is FQGTGA. Many counts were recorded for this clone. The CDR3 end lies 3 residues beyond the end of the read and is filled in from the germline J gene.

The gene calls are TRBV7-3 and TRBJ2-7; TRBD2 matches at 12 bases. Sequenced: peripheral blood mononuclear cells. This TCR was sampled from a person aged 18-70 years in good health. CDR3 DNA, as far as it was read: TGTGCCAGCAGCCCCGCCCGACTAGCGGGAGCGTCCTACGAG. Protein sequence: CASSPARLAGASYE. The whole CDR3 protein is CASSPARLAGASYEQYF.